Included here is one TCR beta chain sequence, with context. This clone was seen a few times. No cognate antigen has been identified for it. No much larger clone exists at a distance of one base, and base qualities are not known. The data stem from a study of OX40 agonist ivuxolimab in advanced cancers. At the level of the whole study: The costimulatory receptor OX40 (CD134) was targeted by ivuxolimab, a fully human IgG2 agonistic monoclonal antibody. Intravenous ivuxolimab was administered to patients every 2 weeks at six dose levels: 0.01, 0.1, 0.3, 1.5, 3 and 10 mg/kg. Partial responses occurred in three dose-escalation patients, of whom one had hepatocellular carcinoma and two had cutaneous melanoma. A male proportion of under 85% and a mean age of about 60 years, ranging from about 23 to 79, were recorded for the dose-escalation cohort. The paper reports the monotherapy dose-escalation portion (N of about 50 patients) of the phase I ivuxolimab trial. Among the roughly 52 dose-escalation patients, approximately 20 had hepatocellular carcinoma, about 15 melanoma, 9 renal cell carcinoma and 9 head and neck cancer. Prior anti-PD-1, anti-PD-L1 or anti-CTLA-4 therapy was permitted, and 30% to 50% of dose-escalation patients had received checkpoint inhibitors. Peripheral TCRbeta sequencing aimed to test whether ivuxolimab altered TCR sequence diversity and caused clonal T-cell expansion.

Patients with a history of autoimmune disease or receiving systemic immunosuppression were excluded from the trial. Peripheral blood for TCR sequencing was collected from all dose cohorts at baseline, on cycle 4 day 1, and on cycle 7 day 1. The samples were taken from a phase I, first-in-human, multicenter, open-label dose-escalation trial of ivuxolimab. Adults with locally advanced or metastatic melanoma, renal cell, hepatocellular, or head and neck squamous cell carcinoma were enrolled in the trial. Before TCR sequencing, CD4+ T cells and CD8+ T cells were sorted from peripheral blood as separate populations. From the cysteine through the phenylalanine, the CDR3 covers 16 amino acids. The DNA shown is the 48-base CDR3, in frame from base 1. According to the germline V gene (reference sequence), CDR1 reads MNHNY and CDR2 reads SVGAGI. After removal of 5 bases from V and 7 bases from J, the junction retains 14 bases not matched to a gene.

General findings and caveats noted by the study authors: On average, CD8+ T cells showed more expanded clones than CD4+ T cells after ivuxolimab. Low levels of normalized T-cell clonal expansion were also shown by some nonresponding patients. At doses of 0.1 to 3.0 mg/kg, clonal expansion of both CD4+ and CD8+ T cells in blood was seen between baseline and week 6. In partial responders in the 0.1-3.0 mg/kg groups, normalized peripheral clonal expansion was found to be among the lowest, especially among CD8+ T cells. The antigen specificity of the clonally expanded peripheral T cells was not determined.

Genomic DNA was extracted from sorted cells for sequencing of the TCRbeta CDR3 region. The immunoSEQ Assay was used to sequence the TCRbeta CDR3 regions. TCRdb took over this immuneACCESS table, retaining in-frame rearrangements with V and J assigned. Such tables are incomplete; in checked studies, under half of the missing clones stem from an unresolved V gene, and the remainder is unexplained. The sample profile shows fewer than 100,000 clones; about four fifths of them were found once. Together, the top ten hold more than 1.2% of the sample. The receptor comes from an adult with an advanced solid tumor such as melanoma, head and neck, liver or kidney cancer. The chain uses TRBV6-6 and TRBJ1-2, with 9 bases matching TRBD1. The source was CD4+ or CD8+ T cells sorted from blood, collected in a trial of the OX40 agonist ivuxolimab. For the CDR3, the sequence is CASSKGQGILSGGYTF. In nucleotides, the sequence is TGTGCCAGCAGTAAGGGACAGGGAATTTTATCCGGTGGCTACACCTTC.